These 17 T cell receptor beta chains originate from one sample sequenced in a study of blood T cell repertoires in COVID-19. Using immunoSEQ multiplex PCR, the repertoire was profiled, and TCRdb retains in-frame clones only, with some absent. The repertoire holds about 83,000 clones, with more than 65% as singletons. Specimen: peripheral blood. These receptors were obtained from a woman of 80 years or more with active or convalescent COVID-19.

CDR3 nucleotide sequence: TGTGCCAGCAGCTTACGCCGGGACAGTTCCTACGAGCAGTACTTC. Encoded protein: CASSLRRDSSYEQYF. V and J are TRBV13 and TRBJ2-7, with 7 bases aligning to TRBD1. Germline V gene lookup returns CDR1 PRHDT and CDR2 FYEKMQ (reference sequence). The CDR3 contains 15 residues. After removal of 2 bases from V and 1 base from J, the junction contained 5 bases not matched to a gene. The full variable domain, with the rest looked up from reference TRBV13 and TRBJ2-7, is AAGVIQSPRHLIKEKRETATLKCYPIPRHDTVYWYQQGPGQDPQFLISFYEKMQSDKGSIPDRFSAQQFSDYHSELNMSSLELGDSALYFCASSLRRDSSYEQYFGPGTRLTVT.

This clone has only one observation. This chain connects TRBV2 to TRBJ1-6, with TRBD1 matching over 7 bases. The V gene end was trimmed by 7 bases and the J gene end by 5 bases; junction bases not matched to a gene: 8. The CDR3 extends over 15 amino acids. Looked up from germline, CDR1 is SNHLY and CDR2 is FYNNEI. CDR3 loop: CASNPTGRNNSPLHF. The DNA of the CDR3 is TGTGCCAGCAACCCGACAGGGAGGAATAATTCACCCCTCCACTTT.

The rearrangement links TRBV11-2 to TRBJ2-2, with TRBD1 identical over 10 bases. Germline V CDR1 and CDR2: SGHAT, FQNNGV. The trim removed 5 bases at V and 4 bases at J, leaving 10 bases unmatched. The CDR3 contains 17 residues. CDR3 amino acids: CASSPGQGSFSTGELFF. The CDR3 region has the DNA TGTGCCAGCAGCCCGGGACAGGGGTCTTTCTCCACCGGGGAGCTGTTTTTT. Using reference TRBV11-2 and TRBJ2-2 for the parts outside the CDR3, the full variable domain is EAGVAQSPRYKIIEKRQSVAFWCNPISGHATLYWYQQILGQGPKLLIQFQNNGVVDDSQLPKDRFSAERLKGVDSTLKIQPAKLEDSAVYLCASSPGQGSFSTGELFFGEGSRLTVL.

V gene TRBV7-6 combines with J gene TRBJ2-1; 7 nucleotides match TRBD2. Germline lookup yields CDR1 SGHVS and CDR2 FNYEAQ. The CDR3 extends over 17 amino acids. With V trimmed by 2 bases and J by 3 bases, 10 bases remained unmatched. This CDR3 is CASSLSTRDYFYNEQFF. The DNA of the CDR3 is TGTGCCAGCAGCTTATCTACGCGGGACTATTTCTACAATGAGCAGTTCTTC.

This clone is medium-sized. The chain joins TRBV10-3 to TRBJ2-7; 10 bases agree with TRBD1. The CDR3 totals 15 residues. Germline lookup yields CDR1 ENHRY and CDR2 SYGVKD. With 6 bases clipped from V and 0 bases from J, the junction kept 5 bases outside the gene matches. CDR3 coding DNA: TGTGCCATCAGACAGGACAGGGGGGTCTCCTACGAGCAGTACTTC. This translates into CAIRQDRGVSYEQYF.

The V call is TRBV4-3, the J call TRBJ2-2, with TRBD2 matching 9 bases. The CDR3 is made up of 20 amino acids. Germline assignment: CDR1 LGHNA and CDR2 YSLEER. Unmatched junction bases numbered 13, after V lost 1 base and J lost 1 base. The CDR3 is CASSQAGRASGAQNTGELFF. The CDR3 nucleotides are TGCGCCAGCAGCCAAGCCGGGCGGGCTAGCGGGGCTCAGAACACCGGGGAGCTGTTTTTT.

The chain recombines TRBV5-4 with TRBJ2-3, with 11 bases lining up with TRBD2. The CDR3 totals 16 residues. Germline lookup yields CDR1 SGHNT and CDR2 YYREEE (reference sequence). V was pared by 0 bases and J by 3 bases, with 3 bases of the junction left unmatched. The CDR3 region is CASSLGLAGGTDTQYF. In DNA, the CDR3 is TGTGCCAGCAGCTTGGGGCTAGCGGGGGGTACAGATACGCAGTATTTT.

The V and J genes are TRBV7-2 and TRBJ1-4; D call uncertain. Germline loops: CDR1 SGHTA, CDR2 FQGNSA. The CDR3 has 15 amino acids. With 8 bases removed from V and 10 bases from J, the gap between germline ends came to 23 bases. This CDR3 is CASGPAGNGWGKLFF. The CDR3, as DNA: TGTGCCAGCGGACCAGCGGGGAACGGATGGGGAAAACTGTTTTTT.

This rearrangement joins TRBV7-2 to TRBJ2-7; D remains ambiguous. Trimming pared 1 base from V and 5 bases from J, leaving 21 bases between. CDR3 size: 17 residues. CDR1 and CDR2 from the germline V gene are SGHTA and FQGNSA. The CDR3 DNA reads TGTGCCAGCAGCTTAGGTCCTGGCAGTGTATATTCCGACGAGCAGTACTTC. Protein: CASSLGPGSVYSDEQYF.

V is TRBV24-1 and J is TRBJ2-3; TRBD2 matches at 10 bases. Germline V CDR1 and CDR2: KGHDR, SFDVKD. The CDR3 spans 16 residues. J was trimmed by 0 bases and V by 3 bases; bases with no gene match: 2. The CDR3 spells CATSDRTSGSTDTQYF. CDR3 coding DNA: TGTGCCACCAGTGATCGGACTAGCGGAAGCACAGATACGCAGTATTTT.

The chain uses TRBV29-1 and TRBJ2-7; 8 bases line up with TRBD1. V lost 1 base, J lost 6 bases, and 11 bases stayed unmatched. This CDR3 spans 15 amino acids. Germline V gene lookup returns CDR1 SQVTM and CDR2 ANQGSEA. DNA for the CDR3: TGCAGCGTTGAAGGGGGTGGGACAGGCACTCTCGAGCAGTACTTC. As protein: CSVEGGGTGTLEQYF.

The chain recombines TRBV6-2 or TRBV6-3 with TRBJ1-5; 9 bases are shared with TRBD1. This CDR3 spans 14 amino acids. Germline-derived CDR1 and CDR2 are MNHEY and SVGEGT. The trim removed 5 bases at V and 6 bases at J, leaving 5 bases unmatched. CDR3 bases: TGTGCCAGCAGTCCCACAGGGGGCTCTCAGCCCCAGCATTTT. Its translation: CASSPTGGSQPQHF.

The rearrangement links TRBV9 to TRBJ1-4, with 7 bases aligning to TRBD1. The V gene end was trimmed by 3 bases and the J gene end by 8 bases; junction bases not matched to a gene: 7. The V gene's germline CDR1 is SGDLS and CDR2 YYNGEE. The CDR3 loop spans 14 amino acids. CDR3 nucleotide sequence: TGTGCCAGCAGCGGGACAGGAAGGAGAGAAAAACTGTTTTTT. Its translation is CASSGTGRREKLFF.

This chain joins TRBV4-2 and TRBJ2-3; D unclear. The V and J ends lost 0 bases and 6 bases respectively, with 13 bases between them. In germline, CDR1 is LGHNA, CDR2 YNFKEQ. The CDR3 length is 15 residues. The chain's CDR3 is CASSQDGSSSDTQYF. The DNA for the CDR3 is TGTGCCAGCAGCCAAGATGGCTCCAGTTCCGATACGCAGTATTTT.

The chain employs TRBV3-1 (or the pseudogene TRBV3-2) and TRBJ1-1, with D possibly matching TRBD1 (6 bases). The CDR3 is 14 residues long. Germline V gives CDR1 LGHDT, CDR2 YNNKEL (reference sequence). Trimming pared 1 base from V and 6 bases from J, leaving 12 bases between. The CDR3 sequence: CASSQGPGDAEAFF. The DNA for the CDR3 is TGTGCCAGCAGCCAAGGGCCAGGGGATGCTGAAGCTTTCTTT.

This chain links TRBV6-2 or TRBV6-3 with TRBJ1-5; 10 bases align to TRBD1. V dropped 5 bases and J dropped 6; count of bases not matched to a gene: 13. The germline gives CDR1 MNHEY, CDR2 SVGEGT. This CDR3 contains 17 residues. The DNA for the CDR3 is TGTGCCAGCAGTCTTCGACCGAGACAGGGGGCAAGTCAGCCCCAGCATTTT. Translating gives CASSLRPRQGASQPQHF.

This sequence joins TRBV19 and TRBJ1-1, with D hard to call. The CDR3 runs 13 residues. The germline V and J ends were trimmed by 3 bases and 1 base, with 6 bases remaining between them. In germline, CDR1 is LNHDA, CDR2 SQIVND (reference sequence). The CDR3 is CASSIKRNTEAFF. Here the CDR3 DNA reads TGTGCCAGTAGTATCAAGAGGAACACTGAAGCTTTCTTT.